This section outlines one T cell receptor (beta chain) sequence together with its context. What it recognizes is unknown. The sample comes from a study of CD8 T cells in ankylosing spondylitis. General observations from the study: In ankylosing spondylitis patients, matched synovial fluid reportedly showed significant enrichment of disease-linked clones.

V was trimmed by 6 bases and J by 4 bases, leaving 21 bases between them. CDR3 size: 15 residues. The V gene's germline CDR1 is DFQATT and CDR2 SNEGSKA (reference sequence). It was by quantitative 5'-RACE with molecular barcodes that TCR beta libraries were made. MiXCR, applied by TCRdb to the 5' RACE reads, yields one record per CDR3 protein. Of 250,000 to 350,000 distinct CDR3 sequences in the sample, around 20% are singletons; the top ten hold 7.8%. The sequence was collected from a male donor with ankylosing spondylitis or in good health (not recorded which). The sample taken for sequencing was blood, either unsorted or a sorted T cell fraction (not recorded which). The rearrangement links TRBV20-1 to TRBJ2-5; D is possibly TRBD2 (7 bases). Here the CDR3 reads CSAPGLVGGGETQYF. CDR3 nucleotides: TGCAGTGCGCCCGGACTAGTTGGGGGCGGAGAGACCCAGTACTTC.